These T cell receptor beta chains were read from a single sample in a study of blood T cell repertoires in COVID-19. The assay was immunoSEQ multiplex PCR, and TCRdb's table has in-frame clones only and misses some. The sample shows approximately 80,000 clones, 81% of them seen only once. The source material was peripheral blood. These receptors were obtained from a man older than 75 with acute or convalescent COVID-19. CDR3s include the opening cysteine and the closing phenylalanine or tryptophan. The order of the fields is CDR3 length, V gene, CDR3 protein.

14 TRBV29-1 CSVSGNSGANVLTF
12 TRBV28 CASRRGRTEAFF
14 TRBV5-1 CASRLSGMNTEAFF
14 TRBV24-1 CATSDTVNTGELFF
15 TRBV28 CASSKGGVGANVLTF
15 TRBV6-5 CASRGTGGLSYEQYF
18 TRBV7-9 CASSGSILGTSVSGEQFF
12 TRBV3-1/TRBV3-2 CASSVPGSEAFF
12 TRBV29-1 CSVSPGGETQYF
15 TRBV7-7 CASSFGTSATDTQYF
13 TRBV7-2 CASSLASYNEQFF
14 TRBV27 CASRKDRGASPLHF
13 TRBV30 CAWSTGRGEKLFF
15 TRBV5-1 CASSQSGRDGNEQFF
13 TRBV7-2 CASSGRHRNTIYF
13 TRBV5-6 CASSLRQAYGYTF
12 TRBV29-1 CSVLVGTGGYTF